This entry lists 17 T cell receptor beta chains sequenced from one sample in a study of PD-1 blockade in mismatch repair-deficient tumors. Only in-frame clones appear in the TCRdb table, and some are missing; sequencing was by immunoSEQ multiplex PCR. The table shows 15,000 to 20,000 clones, with approximately 84% occurring only once. The material was PBMCs, obtained less than 25 weeks after starting pembrolizumab. The receptors were gathered from an adult with mismatch repair-deficient cancer.

The CDR3 DNA reads TGTGCCAGCAGCTCCCTAAACACCGGGGAGACCCAGTACTTC. It codes for CASSSLNTGETQYF. V usage is TRBV11-3 and J usage is TRBJ2-5; D unclear. The germline gives CDR1 SGHNT, CDR2 YENEEA. CDR3 length equals 14 residues. V lost 4 bases to trimming and J lost 5 bases, with 14 bases between them.

The rearrangement uses TRBV7-8 and TRBJ1-2; weak D call: TRBD1 (6 bases). Germline V CDR1 and CDR2: SGHVS, FQNEAQ. Trimming pared 4 bases from V and 3 bases from J, leaving 12 bases between. CDR3 length: 14 amino acids. Here the CDR3 DNA reads TGTGCCAGCAGCTCTACAGGGTACGACTATGGCTACACCTTC. Its translation: CASSSTGYDYGYTF.

This clone was observed a single time. The J gene is TRBJ2-7, the V gene TRBV21-1; no DNA check was done on the table's D call, TRBD1. TRBV21-1 constitutes a pseudogene. This CDR3 has 15 residues. CDR3 sequence reads: CANHSGTGCTYEQYF. CDR3 DNA: TGTGCCAATCATTCCGGGACAGGGTGTACCTACGAGCAGTACTTC.

The chain employs TRBV7-9 and TRBJ1-4; D call uncertain. This CDR3 has 13 residues. Looked up from germline, CDR1 is SEHNR and CDR2 is FQNEAQ (reference sequence). V lost 1 base, J lost 10 bases, and 10 bases lay in between. The CDR3 region is CASSLGHDGKLFF. For the CDR3, the DNA is TGTGCCAGCAGCTTAGGACACGACGGAAAACTGTTTTTT.

This rearrangement joins TRBV27 to TRBJ2-3; 11 bases match TRBD1. The CDR3 contains 16 residues. Germline V gene data show CDR1 as MNHEY and CDR2 as SMNVEV (reference sequence). The V gene end was trimmed by 3 bases and the J gene end by 0 bases; junction bases not matched to a gene: 2. CDR3 nucleotides: TGTGCCAGCAGTTTCCGGGACAGGGGGAGCACAGATACGCAGTATTTT. Translated, it gives CASSFRDRGSTDTQYF.

A few counts support this clone. V and J are TRBV5-5 and TRBJ1-2; the match to TRBD1 covers 9 bases. V was clipped by 2 bases and J by 5 bases; unmatched bases: 13. The CDR3 consists of 17 residues. Germline values: CDR1 SGHKS, CDR2 YYEKEE (reference sequence). CDR3 sequence (DNA): TGTGCCAGCAGCTTTTACCGGGACAGGGCATTCTCATATGGCTACACCTTC. As protein: CASSFYRDRAFSYGYTF.

This clone was detected once. The chain carries TRBV29-1 and TRBJ2-3; 11 nucleotides align to TRBD1. This CDR3 has 15 amino acids. Germline V gene sequence: CDR1 SQVTM, CDR2 ANQGSEA. V was clipped by 4 bases and J by 4 bases; unmatched bases: 7. The CDR3 nucleotides read TGCAGCGTTGTAAGGACAGGGGGCATCGCAGATACGCAGTATTTT. Its translation: CSVVRTGGIADTQYF.

V is TRBV29-1 and J is TRBJ1-5, with D maybe TRBD1 (5 bases). V was cut by 4 bases and J by 6 bases, with 13 bases left in between. The CDR3 consists of 13 residues. The V gene's germline CDR1 is SQVTM and CDR2 ANQGSEA. CDR3 in DNA: TGCAGCGTTGGATGGGGCAGAAGTCAGCCCCAGCATTTT. Encoded protein: CSVGWGRSQPQHF.

This clone was seen only once. The chain recombines TRBV30 with TRBJ2-5; 9 bases agree with TRBD2. Looked up from germline, CDR1 is GTSNPN and CDR2 is SVGIG (reference sequence). The CDR3 is 13 amino acids. V was clipped by 4 bases and J by 4 bases; unmatched bases: 4. CDR3 coding DNA: TGTGCCTGGAAATGGACTAGCGTAGAGACCCAGTACTTC. As protein: CAWKWTSVETQYF.

The rearrangement links TRBV18 to TRBJ1-2; 7 bases match TRBD1. The CDR3 consists of 15 residues. CDR1 and CDR2 from the germline V gene are KGHSH and LQKENI. V gave up 2 bases and J gave up 4 bases; unmatched junction bases: 7. The CDR3 spells CASSPTGEATYGYTF. The CDR3 DNA reads TGTGCCAGCTCACCAACAGGGGAAGCCACCTATGGCTACACCTTC.

The gene calls are TRBV27 and TRBJ2-7; the D gene is possibly TRBD1 (6 bases). This CDR3 region has 14 residues. Germline-derived CDR1 and CDR2 are MNHEY and SMNVEV (reference sequence). Trimming cost V 2 bases and J 3 bases, with 11 bases left between them. The CDR3 DNA sequence: TGTGCCAGCAGTTTAAATACAGGGTTCTACGAGCAGTACTTC. This gives the protein CASSLNTGFYEQYF.

The chain combines TRBV2 with TRBJ2-5; 8 bases are shared with TRBD2. The CDR3 contains 14 residues. Trimming took 5 bases from V and 2 from J; bases not matched to a gene: 4. From germline, CDR1 is SNHLY and CDR2 FYNNEI. The CDR3: CASSFVAGQETQYF. CDR3 nucleotides: TGTGCCAGCAGTTTCGTAGCGGGGCAAGAGACCCAGTACTTC.

V and J are TRBV7-6 and TRBJ2-1; 14 nucleotides match TRBD2. In germline, CDR1 is SGHVS, CDR2 FNYEAQ. There are 18 residues in the CDR3. J was trimmed by 4 bases and V by 1 base; bases with no gene match: 6. This chain's CDR3 is CASSLVTGTSGGYNEQFF. As DNA, the CDR3 is TGTGCCAGCAGCTTAGTGACCGGGACTAGCGGGGGTTACAATGAGCAGTTCTTC. The full variable domain, completed using reference TRBV7-6 and TRBJ2-1, is GAGVSQSPRYKVTKRGQDVALRCDPISGHVSLYWYRQALGQGPEFLTYFNYEAQQDKSGLPNDRFSAERPEGSISTLTIQRTEQRDSAMYRCASSLVTGTSGGYNEQFFGPGTRLTVL.

The V gene is TRBV7-2, the J gene TRBJ2-5; no clear D gene. From germline, CDR1 is SGHTA and CDR2 FQGNSA. The CDR3 consists of 14 residues. The V gene lost 1 base and the J gene lost 1 base, with 7 bases spanning the gap. CDR3 nucleotide sequence: TGTGCCAGCAGCTTAGGGATAGCCCAAGAGACCCAGTACTTC. This encodes CASSLGIAQETQYF.

The chain employs TRBV4-2 and TRBJ2-1; 13 nucleotides match TRBD2. V trimming: 5 bases; J trimming: 6 bases; junction bases outside the gene matches: 4. CDR1 and CDR2 (germline): LGHNA, YNFKEQ. The CDR3 sequence is 15 residues long. The DNA for the CDR3 is TGTGCCAGCAGCTCGGGACTAGCGGGAATCAATGAGCAGTTCTTC. This gives the protein CASSSGLAGINEQFF.

The chain joins TRBV7-3 to TRBJ2-3, with D tentatively TRBD2 (6 bases). The CDR3 is 15 residues long. Germline CDR1 reads SGHTA; CDR2 reads FQGTGA. V was trimmed by 3 bases and J by 5 bases, leaving 15 bases between them. This CDR3 is CASSFKVGGEDTQYF. The CDR3 DNA reads TGTGCCAGCAGCTTTAAGGTGGGAGGAGAAGATACGCAGTATTTT.

The chain links TRBV10-1 to TRBJ2-1, with a tentative D call TRBD2 (7 bases). Germline V gives CDR1 WNHNN, CDR2 SYGVQD (reference sequence). Trimming pared 3 bases from V and 2 bases from J, leaving 14 bases between. CDR3 length: 16 residues. CDR3 protein: CASSEGGAVPYNEQFF. CDR3 DNA sequence: TGCGCCAGCAGTGAAGGGGGGGCCGTCCCCTACAATGAGCAGTTCTTC.